This T cell receptor beta chain was sequenced in a study of T cell responses to AZD1222 COVID-19 vaccine. Study results and caveats: Variant regions that are unmutated are reportedly the target of nearly half of spike-specific TCRs. A mostly white British donor set with more females was recruited, and clonal diversity was possibly underestimated.

In regard to this clone: No antigen is known for it.

The study pooled second doses at about 4 or about 12 weeks. With V trimmed by 3 bases and J by 2 bases, 13 bases remained unmatched. The germline V gene encodes CDR1 SGDLS and CDR2 YYNGEE. The CDR3 sequence is 19 residues long. The table came from immunoSEQ multiplex PCR; TCRdb's copy has only in-frame clones and leaves some out. Among around 83,000 clones listed, over 75% were seen once. The chain employs TRBV9 and TRBJ2-5; 13 bases are a match to TRBD2. The TCR comes from an adult who received the AZD1222 COVID-19 vaccine. This material consisted of peripheral blood, taken 28 days after the second AZD1222 dose. CDR3 bases: TGTGCCAGCAGCGGACTCAGGACTAGCGGGGGCCCACTACAAGAGACCCAGTACTTC. Translation gives CASSGLRTSGGPLQETQYF. Variable domain in full (rest from reference TRBV9 and TRBJ2-5): DSGVTQTPKHLITATGQRVTLRCSPRSGDLSVYWYQQSLDQGLQFLIQYYNGEERAKGNILERFSAQQFPDLHSELNLSSLELGDSALYFCASSGLRTSGGPLQETQYFGPGTRLLVL.